This entry lists 30 T cell receptor beta chains sequenced from one sample in a study of human T cells and chemical hapten exposure. Via MiXCR, TCRdb re-called the 5' RACE reads, giving one row per CDR3 protein. The sample lists more than 140,000 distinct CDR3 sequences, 3.5% to 5% occurring once. Unfractionated whole blood yielded total RNA. The receptor source for this set is a female donor in good health.

Ten or more counts support this clonotype. This chain uses TRBV19 with TRBJ2-7; 10 nucleotides match TRBD1. The CDR3 covers 14 residues. V lost 10 bases, J lost 5 bases, and 11 bases stayed unmatched. Per the germline V gene, CDR1 is LNHDA and CDR2 is SQIVND (reference sequence). CDR3 nucleotide sequence: TGTGCCACCGCTGACAGGGGGCGAAGGGACGAGCAGTACTTC. It translates to CATADRGRRDEQYF.

There are many counts of this clonotype. J is TRBJ1-5 and V is TRBV7-2; D gene ambiguous. CDR3 length: 16 residues. In germline, CDR1 is SGHTA, CDR2 FQGNSA. Trimming took off 5 bases at V and 0 bases at J, with 14 bases between the two ends. The CDR3 DNA is TGTGCCAGCAGCACACCCCCGGGTCATAGCAATCAGCCCCAGCATTTT. This translates into CASSTPPGHSNQPQHF.

Ten or more counts support this clonotype. This rearrangement joins TRBV7-2 to TRBJ2-7; D is unresolved. V lost 5 bases and J 3 bases, leaving 11 bases between the germline ends. Germline V gives CDR1 SGHTA, CDR2 FQGNSA. This CDR3 is 13 amino acids long. The CDR3 DNA reads TGTGCCAGCAGCCAAAGTAACTACTACGAGCAGTACTTC. It is translated as CASSQSNYYEQYF.

Only a few counts were recorded for this clonotype. For the CDR3, the DNA is TGTGCCACCAGCAGGGGAAAGAACACTGAAGCTTTCTTT. The encoded protein is CATSRGKNTEAFF. The chain combines TRBV6-5 with TRBJ1-1; perhaps TRBD1 as D (6 bases). There are 13 residues in the CDR3. The ends were cut back, 10 bases at V and 1 base at J, with 13 bases in the middle. Germline CDR1 and CDR2: MNHEY and SVGAGI.

This clonotype was observed many times. This chain connects TRBV9 to TRBJ2-1; TRBD1 aligns across 9 bases. Germline V gene lookup returns CDR1 SGDLS and CDR2 YYNGEE. The CDR3 length is 19 residues. With V trimmed by 2 bases and J by 9 bases, 21 bases remained unmatched. The CDR3 nucleotides read TGTGCCAGCAGCGTTCGTCCGGGAGGAGGCGGGACAGGGACAGTTGAGCAGTTCTTC. It encodes CASSVRPGGGGTGTVEQFF.

V gene TRBV5-1 combines with J gene TRBJ2-1; 7 bases are a match to TRBD1. V dropped 0 bases and J dropped 1; count of bases not matched to a gene: 4. The CDR3 extends over 16 amino acids. From germline, CDR1 is SGHRS and CDR2 YFSETQ. The CDR3 loop reads CASSLGQGCSYNEQFF. The CDR3 DNA follows: TGCGCCAGCAGCTTGGGACAGGGATGTTCCTACAATGAGCAGTTCTTC.

This clonotype appeared a few times. The CDR3 sequence: CASSLQRGGSWQYF. DNA of the CDR3: TGTGCCAGCAGCCTACAGCGAGGAGGGTCCTGGCAGTACTTC. V is TRBV7-8 and J is TRBJ2-7; D may be TRBD2 (6 bases). The CDR3 has 14 residues. The germline CDR1 and CDR2 sequences are SGHVS and FQNEAQ. With 5 bases removed from V and 9 bases from J, the gap between germline ends came to 20 bases. The whole variable domain, filled in from reference TRBV7-8 and TRBJ2-7, reads GAGVSQSPRYKVAKRGQDVALRCDPISGHVSLFWYQQALGQGPEFLTYFQNEAQLDKSGLPSDRFFAERPEGSVSTLKIQRTQQEDSAVYLCASSLQRGGSWQYFGPGTRLTVT.

This clonotype was observed at least ten times. This chain uses TRBV6-5 with TRBJ1-5; perhaps TRBD1 as D (5 bases). Germline CDR1 MNHEY, CDR2 SVGAGI. Between the trimmed V and J ends, which lost 6 bases and 1 base, there was a span of 7 bases. The CDR3 length is 13 residues. CDR3 amino acids: CASSWDSNQPQHF. The CDR3 nucleotides read TGTGCCAGCAGCTGGGACAGCAATCAGCCCCAGCATTTT.

This clonotype was counted at least ten times. The V call is TRBV30, the J call TRBJ1-5; D call uncertain. This CDR3 has 15 amino acids. The V end lost 4 bases, the J end lost 0 bases, and 13 bases lay between the germline ends. The germline V gene has CDR1 GTSNPN and CDR2 SVGIG (reference sequence). The CDR3 reads CAWKGRMNSNQPQHF. The DNA of the CDR3 is TGTGCCTGGAAGGGCAGGATGAATAGCAATCAGCCCCAGCATTTT. The full variable domain, completed using reference TRBV30 and TRBJ1-5, is SQTIHQWPATLVQPVGSPLSLECTVEGTSNPNLYWYRQAAGRGLQLLFYSVGIGQISSEVPQNLSASRPQDRQFILSSKKLLLSDSGFYLCAWKGRMNSNQPQHFGDGTRLSIL.

In its sample, this clonotype was seen many times. V and J are TRBV11-2 and TRBJ1-2, with 8 bases identical to TRBD1. Germline CDR1 SGHAT, CDR2 FQNNGV. The CDR3 length is 18 residues. The J segment lost 0 bases and the V segment lost 3 bases, leaving 12 bases of the junction unmatched. This chain's CDR3 is CASSFTLQGVYPNYGYTF. For the CDR3, the DNA is TGTGCCAGCAGCTTCACTTTACAGGGGGTATACCCTAACTATGGCTACACCTTC.

The sample holds many counts of this clonotype. V is TRBV5-8 and J is TRBJ1-1, with D perhaps TRBD1 (6 bases). Germline lookup yields CDR1 SGHTS and CDR2 YDEGEE. V was cut by 1 base and J by 4 bases, with 11 bases left in between. There are 14 residues in the CDR3. This chain's CDR3 is CASSLLRGSTEAFF. DNA of the CDR3: TGTGCCAGCAGCTTGCTCAGGGGTAGCACTGAAGCTTTCTTT.

This clonotype was observed many times. The genes are TRBV11-2 and TRBJ1-2; D may be TRBD1 (6 bases). This CDR3 contains 13 residues. V was pared by 2 bases and J by 8 bases, with 12 bases between. Germline CDR1 reads SGHAT; CDR2 reads FQNNGV. The CDR3 spells CASSLNRVNGYTF. In DNA form, the CDR3 reads TGTGCCAGCAGCTTAAACAGGGTAAACGGCTACACCTTC.

This clonotype was seen at least ten times. J is TRBJ1-6 and V is TRBV7-9; TRBD1 agrees at 7 bases. Germline lookup yields CDR1 SEHNR and CDR2 FQNEAQ (reference sequence). CDR3 length: 15 residues. V lost 6 bases, J lost 0 bases, and 2 bases stayed unmatched. In DNA, the CDR3 is TGTGCCAGCAGTCAGGGGGGCTCCTATAATTCACCCCTCCACTTT. Its translation: CASSQGGSYNSPLHF.

This clonotype was counted many times. The junction differs from germline at one of its ends, possibly a read error. The chain carries TRBV7-7 and TRBJ2-1; possibly TRBD2 for D (5 bases). Germline lookup yields CDR1 SSHAT and CDR2 FNYEAQ (reference sequence). The CDR3 runs to 14 residues. CDR3 protein: CASSLRLGDNEQFF. The DNA for the CDR3 is TGTGCTAGCAGCTTGAGACTCGGGGACAATGAGCAGTTCTTC.

In this sample, this clonotype turned up many times. The rearrangement joins TRBV20-1 to TRBJ1-6; no clear D gene. The length of the CDR3 is 19 residues. Deletions cut 1 base from V and 10 bases from J, with 29 bases between. The V gene's germline CDR1 is DFQATT and CDR2 SNEGSKA (reference sequence). The CDR3 region is CSARVGKTELSRVGSPLHF. CDR3 sequence (DNA): TGCAGTGCTAGAGTGGGAAAAACGGAGCTGTCGAGGGTTGGATCACCCCTCCACTTT.

There are a few counts of this clonotype. V and J are TRBV12-3 or TRBV12-4 and TRBJ1-5; weak D call: TRBD1 (6 bases). The V end was cut by 6 bases, the J end by 4 bases, with 16 bases between. This CDR3 comprises 15 residues. CDR3 loop: CASRRSGAVNQPQHF. The CDR3 DNA reads TGTGCCAGCAGGAGGTCGGGGGCTGTGAATCAGCCCCAGCATTTT.

This clonotype was observed many times. V gene TRBV3-1 combines with J gene TRBJ1-5, with D uncertain. This CDR3 region has 13 residues. Germline values: CDR1 LGHDT, CDR2 YNNKEL (reference sequence). The V and J ends lost 3 bases and 7 bases respectively, with 10 bases between them. CDR3 nucleotides: TGTGCCAGCAGCCAGCTGGGAGGGCAGCCCCAGCATTTT. Its translation: CASSQLGGQPQHF.

This clonotype came up a few times. The rearrangement uses TRBV14 and TRBJ2-1, with 9 bases identical to TRBD2. The CDR3 covers 13 residues. V trimming: 0 bases; J trimming: 10 bases; junction bases outside the gene matches: 1. Germline V gene data show CDR1 as SGHDN and CDR2 as FVKESK. Here the CDR3 DNA reads TGTGCCAGCAGCCAAGAGCTAGCGGGAGAGCAGTTCTTC. Its protein is CASSQELAGEQFF.

At least ten counts were recorded for this clonotype. This rearrangement joins TRBV5-6 to TRBJ2-1; D might be TRBD2 (5 bases). CDR3 length: 15 amino acids. The germline CDR1 and CDR2 sequences are SGHDT and YYEEEE. Trimming cost V 3 bases and J 3 bases, with 13 bases left between them. CDR3 region: CASSSPLERYNEQFF. CDR3 coding DNA: TGTGCCAGCAGCTCTCCACTAGAACGCTACAATGAGCAGTTCTTC.

This clonotype was found many times. V and J are TRBV5-1 and TRBJ2-1; 11 bases fit TRBD2. The V segment lost 0 bases and the J segment 0 bases; nucleotides outside the gene matches: 8. CDR1 and CDR2 (germline): SGHRS, YFSETQ. This CDR3 has 19 residues. CDR3 DNA sequence: TGCGCCAGCAGCTTGGCGCTAGCGGGGGGCCCCAGCTCCTACAATGAGCAGTTCTTC. Residues: CASSLALAGGPSSYNEQFF.

This clonotype was counted ten times or more. The chain is built from TRBV14 and TRBJ1-1; D unclear. Per the germline V gene, CDR1 is SGHDN and CDR2 is FVKESK. The CDR3 is 16 amino acids. V was pared by 6 bases and J by 1 base, with 18 bases between. Here the CDR3 DNA reads TGTGCCAGCAGTCGGTCCCTCTTCTATCAGAACACTGAAGCTTTCTTT. Translating it yields CASSRSLFYQNTEAFF. The full variable domain, rest sourced from reference TRBV14 and TRBJ1-1, is EAGVTQFPSHSVIEKGQTVTLRCDPISGHDNLYWYRRVMGKEIKFLLHFVKESKQDESGMPNNRFLAERTGGTYSTLKVQPAELEDSGVYFCASSRSLFYQNTEAFFGQGTRLTVV.

This clonotype was found many times. The chain employs TRBV4-3 and TRBJ2-1, with TRBD1 matching over 8 bases. V was pared by 3 bases and J by 4 bases, with 5 bases of the junction left unmatched. Germline-derived CDR1 and CDR2 are LGHNA and YSLEER. The CDR3 runs 15 residues. CDR3 in amino acids: CASSQDRDWYNEQFF. The DNA for the CDR3 is TGCGCCAGCAGCCAGGACAGGGATTGGTACAATGAGCAGTTCTTC.

This clonotype was recorded at least ten times. This chain joins TRBV20-1 and TRBJ2-5; D is perhaps TRBD1 or TRBD2 (5 bases each). This CDR3 has 13 amino acids. The V gene's germline CDR1 is DFQATT and CDR2 SNEGSKA (reference sequence). V was trimmed by 6 bases and J by 5 bases, leaving 16 bases between them. Here the CDR3 reads CSAPTRGRETQYF. The CDR3 region has the DNA TGCAGTGCCCCGACACGGGGCCGTGAGACCCAGTACTTC.

The chain carries TRBV6-2 or TRBV6-3 and TRBJ2-7, with D unresolved. CDR1 and CDR2 from the germline V gene are MNHEY and SVGEGT. V shed 10 bases and J shed 5 bases, with 15 bases lying between them. The CDR3 loop spans 12 amino acids. The DNA for the CDR3 is TGTGCCACCGCACTCCTGGAGCACGAGCAGTACTTC. Translation: CATALLEHEQYF.

In its sample, this clonotype was seen many times. V gene TRBV28 combines with J gene TRBJ1-1; a weak D match, TRBD1 (5 bases). Germline V gene data show CDR1 as MDHEN and CDR2 as SYDVKM. The CDR3 extends over 16 amino acids. V lost 2 bases and J 0 bases, leaving 13 bases between the germline ends. Here the CDR3 DNA reads TGTGCCAGCAGTTTAGGTCAGGGCTTTATGAACACTGAAGCTTTCTTT. As protein: CASSLGQGFMNTEAFF.

This clonotype was observed many times. This chain uses TRBV12-3 or TRBV12-4 with TRBJ1-6; 7 nucleotides align to TRBD1. Unmatched junction bases numbered 5, after V lost 7 bases and J lost 8 bases. The CDR3 consists of 13 residues. This chain's CDR3 is CASNRGLYSPLHF. The CDR3, as DNA: TGTGCCAGCAACAGGGGTCTATATTCACCCCTCCACTTT.

This clonotype was counted at least ten times. This sequence joins TRBV10-3 and TRBJ1-6; D remains unclear. The CDR3 contains 17 residues. The V gene lost 7 bases and the J gene lost 6 bases, with 22 bases spanning the gap. From germline, CDR1 is ENHRY and CDR2 SYGVKD. Written as DNA, the CDR3 is TGTGCCATCACCAACCGCCGCCCCAAAGGACGTAATTCACCCCTCCACTTT. Protein sequence: CAITNRRPKGRNSPLHF.

The table lists this clonotype with many counts. The V gene is TRBV10-3, the J gene TRBJ2-5; D is possibly TRBD1 (6 bases). Germline values: CDR1 ENHRY, CDR2 SYGVKD. The ends were cut back, 8 bases at V and 5 bases at J, with 15 bases in the middle. This CDR3 is 13 amino acids long. In nucleotides, the CDR3 is TGTGCCATCGTCGGGACAATCGGGGAGACCCAGTACTTC. Translating it yields CAIVGTIGETQYF.

The chain carries TRBV2 and TRBJ1-2, with D possibly being TRBD1 (6 bases). Germline V gene lookup returns CDR1 SNHLY and CDR2 FYNNEI. CDR3 length equals 15 residues. V gave up 4 bases and J gave up 0 bases, with 12 bases separating them. This CDR3 reads CASSVGTSPNYGYTF. Written as DNA, the CDR3 is TGTGCCAGCAGTGTCGGGACAAGTCCTAACTATGGCTACACCTTC.

This clonotype was counted many times. The chain joins TRBV20-1 to TRBJ2-7; D remains ambiguous. V was trimmed by 3 bases and J by 2 bases, leaving 14 bases between them. This CDR3 is built from 14 residues. Germline CDR1 reads DFQATT; CDR2 reads SNEGSKA (reference sequence). Written as DNA, the CDR3 is TGCAGTGCTAGTTCATTGGGGATAACCTACGAGCAGTACTTC. It encodes CSASSLGITYEQYF.